Given below is one T cell receptor (beta chain) in context. This sample was taken from a study of blood T cell repertoires in COVID-19. The V end was cut by 2 bases, the J end by 0 bases, with 8 bases between. Per the germline V gene, CDR1 is SGHTA and CDR2 is FQGNSA. The CDR3 is made up of 15 amino acids. Profiling relied on immunoSEQ multiplex PCR, and the TCRdb table lists in-frame clones only, not all of them. The top ten clones hold 5.5% to 7.5% of a sample with 120,000 to 150,000 clones, around 83% of them seen once. Clinical histories supplied by participants themselves formed the basis of cohort assignment.

The sample taken for sequencing was PBMCs or T cells enriched from blood (not recorded which). This sequence originates from a woman aged 50 to 60 who had been exposed to COVID-19. The V and J genes are TRBV7-2 and TRBJ1-3; D unclear. CDR3 region: CASSLFWSSGNTIYF. The CDR3 nucleotides are TGTGCCAGCAGCTTATTTTGGAGCTCTGGAAACACCATATATTTT.